What follows are 3 T cell receptor beta chains derived from one specimen sequenced in a study of blood T cell repertoires in COVID-19 (dated by TCRdb to about 2020). Library creation used the immunoSEQ multiplex PCR assay. TCRdb retrieved this table from immuneACCESS and kept in-frame rearrangements only. Not all clones are present; in checked studies, unresolved V genes account for under half, and no reason is known for the remainder. Across this sample there are about 130,000 clones, with over 80% seen only once. The ten top clones hold 18% of the sample. The sample consisted of PBMCs or T cells enriched from blood (not recorded which). These receptors all stem from a man aged 30 to 39 who had recovered from COVID-19.

The chain carries TRBV5-1 and TRBJ2-5, with D maybe TRBD1 (5 bases). The CDR3 sequence is 12 residues long. Deletions cut 4 bases from V and 2 bases from J, with 6 bases between. Germline V gene sequence: CDR1 SGHRS, CDR2 YFSETQ. The CDR3: CASSAGQETQYF. The CDR3 region has the DNA TGCGCCAGCAGCGCAGGGCAAGAGACCCAGTACTTC. Using reference TRBV5-1 and TRBJ2-5 for the parts outside the CDR3, the full variable domain is KAGVTQTPRYLIKTRGQQVTLSCSPISGHRSVSWYQQTPGQGLQFLFEYFSETQRNKGNFPGRFSGRQFSNSRSEMNVSTLELGDSALYLCASSAGQETQYFGPGTRLLVL.

This chain joins TRBV19 and TRBJ2-1; 7 positions match TRBD1. Germline CDR1 LNHDA, CDR2 SQIVND (reference sequence). There are 18 residues in the CDR3. J was trimmed by 1 base and V by 5 bases; bases with no gene match: 14. The CDR3 reads CASSVGQSRIYSYNEQFF. DNA for the CDR3: TGTGCCAGTAGTGTGGGACAGTCCCGTATCTATTCCTACAATGAGCAGTTCTTC.

The rearrangement joins TRBV19 to TRBJ1-5, with 7 positions matching TRBD1. In germline, CDR1 is LNHDA, CDR2 SQIVND (reference sequence). The length of the CDR3 is 17 residues. Trimming cost V 8 bases and J 0 bases; bases outside gene matches: 13. The CDR3 sequence: CASSGQVGLYSNQPQHF. CDR3 nucleotide sequence: TGTGCCAGTTCTGGACAGGTGGGGCTTTATAGCAATCAGCCCCAGCATTTT.